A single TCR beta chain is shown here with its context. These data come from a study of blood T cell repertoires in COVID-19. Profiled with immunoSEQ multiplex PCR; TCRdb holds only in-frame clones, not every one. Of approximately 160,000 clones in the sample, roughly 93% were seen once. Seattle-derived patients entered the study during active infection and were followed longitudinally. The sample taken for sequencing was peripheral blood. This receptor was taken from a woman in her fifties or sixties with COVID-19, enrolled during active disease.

CDR3 nucleotides: TGTGCCAGCAGCTTAGATTCGGCAGGGTCCTCCTACGAGCAGTACTTC. Translated: CASSLDSAGSSYEQYF. The chain carries TRBV7-8 and TRBJ2-7, with TRBD1 as a possible D gene (5 bases). Per germline, CDR1 SGHVS and CDR2 FQNEAQ. V was cut by 1 base and J by 0 bases, with 13 bases left in between. The CDR3 is 16 amino acids.